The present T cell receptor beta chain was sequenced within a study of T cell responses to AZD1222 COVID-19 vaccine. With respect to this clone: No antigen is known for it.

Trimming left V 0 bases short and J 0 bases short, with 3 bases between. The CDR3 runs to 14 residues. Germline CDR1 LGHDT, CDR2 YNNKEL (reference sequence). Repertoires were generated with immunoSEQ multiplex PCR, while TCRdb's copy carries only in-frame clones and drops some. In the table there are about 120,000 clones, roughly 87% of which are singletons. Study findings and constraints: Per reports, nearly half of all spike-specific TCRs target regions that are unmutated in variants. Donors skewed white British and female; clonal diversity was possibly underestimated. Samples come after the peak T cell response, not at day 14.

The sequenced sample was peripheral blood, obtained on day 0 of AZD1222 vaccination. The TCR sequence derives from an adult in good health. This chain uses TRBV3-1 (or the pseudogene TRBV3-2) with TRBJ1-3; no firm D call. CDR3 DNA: TGTGCCAGCAGCCAAGACGCCTCTGGAAACACCATATATTTT. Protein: CASSQDASGNTIYF.